Below, one TCR beta chain is given with its context. This clonotype was observed many times. There is no known antigen for this receptor. Per-base quality was not reported, and no clone a single base away is much larger than it. The data were obtained in a study of CD8 T cells in ankylosing spondylitis listed by TCRdb under 2017. Study-level background: The study set out to find disease-linked TCR variants by profiling T cell receptor beta repertoires in ankylosing spondylitis patients and healthy donors. The whole study cohort included 85 to 120 healthy donors and some 27 ankylosing spondylitis patients. Peripheral blood was sampled, and synovial fluid was additionally collected from ankylosing spondylitis patients.

Taken from cysteine to phenylalanine, the CDR3 has 13 residues. The DNA shown is the 39-base CDR3, in frame from base 1. V is pared back by 4 bases and J by 4 bases, with 8 bases lying between the germline termini. Reading the germline V gene gives CDR1 SGHRS and CDR2 YFSETQ. The sequencing machine was an Illumina HiSeq 2500. Quantitative 5'-RACE with molecular barcodes was the method used to prepare the TCR beta libraries. On the study's bioinformatics: A new computational method, built on a probabilistic model of VDJ rearrangement, was used to identify disease-linked TCR variants. TCRdb passed the public sequencing reads through fastp at Q25 and MiXCR, retaining productive beta sequences. Every distinct CDR3 protein forms one entry, paired with its most common genes and DNA. The V and J calls come from TCRdb's annotation, not from the publication. The sample has more than 250,000 distinct CDR3 sequences on record, 8% of them singletons. The ten largest clones represent about 14% of the sample.

What the study reported, not specific to this receptor: Significant enrichment of the disease-linked clones was reported in matched synovial fluid samples from ankylosing spondylitis patients. Some TCR beta motif variants had previously been reported in synovial fluid and blood of reactive arthritis patients, which suggested common disease-initiation mechanisms. Blood from ankylosing spondylitis patients appeared to be characterized by a TCR beta motif composed of under 10 highly homologous amino acid variants. The disease-linked clones showed a CD8+ phenotype and occurred at relatively low frequencies in peripheral blood.

This chain joins TRBV5-1 to TRBJ1-4, with the D segment identity uncertain. Sequenced material: blood, either unsorted or a sorted T cell fraction (not recorded which). This receptor was obtained from a male donor with ankylosing spondylitis. Read as DNA, the sequence is TGCGCCAGCAGCAACGGTGTTAATGAAAAACTGTTTTTT. Its translation reads: CASSNGVNEKLFF.